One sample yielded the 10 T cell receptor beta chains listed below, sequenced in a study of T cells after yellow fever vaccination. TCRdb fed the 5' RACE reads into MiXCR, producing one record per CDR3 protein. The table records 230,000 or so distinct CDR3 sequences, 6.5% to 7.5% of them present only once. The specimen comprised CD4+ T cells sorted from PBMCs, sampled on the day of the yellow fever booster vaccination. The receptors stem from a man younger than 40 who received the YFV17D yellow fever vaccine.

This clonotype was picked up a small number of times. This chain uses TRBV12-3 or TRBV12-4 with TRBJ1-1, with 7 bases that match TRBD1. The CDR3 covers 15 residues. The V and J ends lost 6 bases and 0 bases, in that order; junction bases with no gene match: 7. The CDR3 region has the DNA TGTGCCAGCAGGCCGGGACAGATACTGAACACTGAAGCTTTCTTT. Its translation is CASRPGQILNTEAFF.

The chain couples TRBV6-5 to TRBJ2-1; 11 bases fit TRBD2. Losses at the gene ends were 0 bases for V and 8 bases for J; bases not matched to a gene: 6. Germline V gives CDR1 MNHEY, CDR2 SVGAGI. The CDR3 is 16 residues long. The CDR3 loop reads CASSYSVAGGVDEQFF. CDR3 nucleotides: TGTGCCAGCAGTTACTCGGTAGCGGGAGGGGTCGATGAGCAGTTCTTC.

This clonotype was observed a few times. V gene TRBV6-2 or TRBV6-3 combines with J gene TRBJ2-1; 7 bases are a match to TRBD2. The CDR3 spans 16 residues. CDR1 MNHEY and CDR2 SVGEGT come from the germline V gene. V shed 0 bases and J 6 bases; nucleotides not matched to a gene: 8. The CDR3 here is CASSYSAGVRINEQFF. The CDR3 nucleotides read TGTGCCAGCAGTTACTCGGCGGGAGTCCGGATCAATGAGCAGTTCTTC.

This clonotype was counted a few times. The DNA of the CDR3 is TGTGCCAGCAGTTTAAGGGGGGGCAGCTCTGGAAACACCATATATTTT. Translating gives CASSLRGGSSGNTIYF. V is TRBV27 and J is TRBJ1-3; maybe TRBD1 (6 bases). CDR1 is MNHEY and CDR2 is SMNVEV in the germline V gene (reference sequence). There are 16 residues in the CDR3. Trimming cost V 2 bases and J 0 bases, with 11 bases left between them.

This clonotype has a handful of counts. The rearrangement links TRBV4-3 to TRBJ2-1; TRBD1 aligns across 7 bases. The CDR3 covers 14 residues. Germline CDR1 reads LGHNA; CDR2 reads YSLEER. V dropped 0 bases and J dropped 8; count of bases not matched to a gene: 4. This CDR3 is CASSQDPTGYEQFF. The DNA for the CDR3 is TGCGCCAGCAGCCAAGACCCGACAGGGTATGAGCAGTTCTTC.

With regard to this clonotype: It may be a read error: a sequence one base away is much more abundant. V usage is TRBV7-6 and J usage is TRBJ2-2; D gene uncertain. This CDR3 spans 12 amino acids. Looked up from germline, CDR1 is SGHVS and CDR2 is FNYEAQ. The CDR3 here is CACSLLTGELFF. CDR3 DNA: TGTGCCTGCAGCTTGCTTACCGGGGAGCTGTTTTTT.

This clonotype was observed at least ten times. CDR3 sequence: CSARSLIDTSQDTQYF. As DNA, the CDR3 is TGCAGTGCTAGATCCCTGATAGATACTAGTCAGGATACGCAGTATTTT. J is TRBJ2-3 and V is TRBV20-1; TRBD2 might be the D (5 bases). Germline CDR1 is DFQATT and CDR2 is SNEGSKA (reference sequence). This CDR3 has 16 amino acids. Trimming pared 2 bases from V and 6 bases from J, leaving 21 bases between.

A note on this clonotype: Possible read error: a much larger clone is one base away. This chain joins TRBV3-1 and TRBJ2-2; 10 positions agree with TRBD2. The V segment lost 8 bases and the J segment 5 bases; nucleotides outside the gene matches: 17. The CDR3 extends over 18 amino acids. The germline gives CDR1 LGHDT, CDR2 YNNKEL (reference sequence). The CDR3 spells CASCFQSGGAAITGELFF. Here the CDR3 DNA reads TGTGCCAGCTGTTTCCAAAGCGGGGGGGCTGCGATTACCGGGGAGCTGTTTTTT.

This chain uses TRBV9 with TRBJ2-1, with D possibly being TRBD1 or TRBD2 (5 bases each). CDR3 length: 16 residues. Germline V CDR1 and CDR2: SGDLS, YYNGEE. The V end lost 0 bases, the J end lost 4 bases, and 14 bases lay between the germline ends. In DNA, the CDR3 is TGTGCCAGCAGCGTAGATTGGGACCTAGATTACAATGAGCAGTTCTTC. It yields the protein CASSVDWDLDYNEQFF.

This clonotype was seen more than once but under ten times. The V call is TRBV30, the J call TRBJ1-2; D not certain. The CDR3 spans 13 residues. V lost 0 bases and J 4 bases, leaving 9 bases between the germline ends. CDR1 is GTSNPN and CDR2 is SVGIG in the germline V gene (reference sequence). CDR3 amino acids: CAWSVEGGYGYTF. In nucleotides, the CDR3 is TGTGCCTGGAGTGTAGAGGGTGGCTATGGCTACACCTTC.